The clone carrying this T cell receptor (beta chain) showed up many times. Its specificity is unknown. The sample is drawn from a study of T cell repertoires in cytomegalovirus infection. Study details: Signatures in public TCR beta sequences pointed to both CMV infection and matching HLA type. Whole-study results and caveats: CMV-specific TCR beta clonotypes restricted by HLA-C dominated the ex vivo response.

The V and J ends lost 0 bases and 8 bases respectively, with 8 bases between them. The CDR3 length is 12 residues. CDR1 and CDR2 (germline): SGHDT, YYEEEE. TCRdb itself ran the reads through MiXCR, one entry per CDR3 protein. Here the sample spans about 300,000 distinct CDR3 sequences, 8% to 10% being singletons. The sequence came from a human donor in good health (CMV status not recorded). Some clones in this sample may be carry-over from other donors' samples. Sequencing was carried out using PBMCs. The V and J genes are TRBV5-6 and TRBJ1-2; D remains ambiguous. Written as DNA, the CDR3 is TGTGCCAGCAGCTTGGGACTTCGAGGCTACACCTTC. It encodes CASSLGLRGYTF.